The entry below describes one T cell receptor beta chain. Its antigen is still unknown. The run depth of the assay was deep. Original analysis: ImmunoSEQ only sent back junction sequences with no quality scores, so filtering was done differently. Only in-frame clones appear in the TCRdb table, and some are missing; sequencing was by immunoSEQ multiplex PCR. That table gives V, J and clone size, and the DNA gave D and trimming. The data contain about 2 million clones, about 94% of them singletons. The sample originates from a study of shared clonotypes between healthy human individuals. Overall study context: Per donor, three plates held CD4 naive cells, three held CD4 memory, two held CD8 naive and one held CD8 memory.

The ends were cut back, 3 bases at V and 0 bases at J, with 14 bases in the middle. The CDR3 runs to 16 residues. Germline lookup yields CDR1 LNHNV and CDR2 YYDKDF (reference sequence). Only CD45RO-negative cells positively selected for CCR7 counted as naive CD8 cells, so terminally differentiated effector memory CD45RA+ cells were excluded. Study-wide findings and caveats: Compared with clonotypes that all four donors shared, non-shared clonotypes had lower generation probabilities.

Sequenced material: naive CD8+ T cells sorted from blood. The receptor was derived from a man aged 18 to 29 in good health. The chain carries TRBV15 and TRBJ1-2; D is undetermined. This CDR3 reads CATSSPLAVPNYGYTF. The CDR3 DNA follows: TGTGCCACCAGCAGTCCCTTAGCGGTCCCTAACTATGGCTACACCTTC.